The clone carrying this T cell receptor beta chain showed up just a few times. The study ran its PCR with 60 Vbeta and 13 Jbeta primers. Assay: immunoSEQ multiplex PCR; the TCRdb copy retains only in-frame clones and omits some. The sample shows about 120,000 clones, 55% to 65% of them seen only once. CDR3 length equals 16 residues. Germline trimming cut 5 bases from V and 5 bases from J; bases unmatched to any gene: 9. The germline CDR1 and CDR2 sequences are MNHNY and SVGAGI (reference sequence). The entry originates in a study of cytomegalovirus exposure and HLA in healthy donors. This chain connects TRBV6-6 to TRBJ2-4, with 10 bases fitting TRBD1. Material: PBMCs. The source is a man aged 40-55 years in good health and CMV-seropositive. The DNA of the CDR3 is TGTGCCAGCAGTAAGACAGGGGGCCCCCCAGAAAACATTCAGTACTTC. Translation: CASSKTGGPPENIQYF.